This T cell receptor (beta chain) was sequenced for a study of T cell repertoires in cytomegalovirus infection. Across the study: Signatures in public TCR beta sequences pointed to both CMV infection and matching HLA type.

MiXCR, run by TCRdb on the reads, gives a single entry per CDR3 protein. The sample yields hundreds of thousands of distinct CDR3 sequences, 35% seen once. V shed 1 base and J shed 8 bases, with 16 bases lying between them. Per the germline V gene, CDR1 is MGHRA and CDR2 is YSYEKL. The CDR3 loop spans 15 amino acids. Comment on this clonotype: What it binds is unknown.

General study findings and limits: Within the response measured ex vivo, HLA-C-restricted CMV-specific TCR beta clonotypes were dominant.

The clonotype was recovered from a human donor in good health (CMV status not recorded). Some clones in this sample may be carry-over from other donors' samples. The specimen was PBMCs. The V gene is TRBV4-1, the J gene TRBJ2-3, with D tentatively TRBD2 (7 bases). The CDR3 DNA reads TGCGCCAGCAGCCAAGTAAGGGGGGAGGGTCGTACGCAGTATTTT. It encodes CASSQVRGEGRTQYF.